This T cell receptor beta chain originates from a study of blood T cell repertoires in COVID-19. Background on the study: Acute and convalescent COVID-19 samples came from the United States, Italy and Spain. From T cells, B-cell-depleted T cells, or PBMCs came the material, which was cDNA or gDNA.

Trimming removed 0 bases from V and 1 base from J, with 10 bases in between. There are 15 residues in the CDR3. Germline CDR1 reads SGDLS; CDR2 reads YYNGEE. Per the original data handling: Counts of nucleated cells, estimated from reference gene primer amplification, were obtained. Produced via immunoSEQ multiplex PCR; TCRdb's table is partial and in-frame only. The D gene and trimming were derived from the DNA, and the V and J assignments and clone size from that table. The sample has about 58,000 clones, around nine tenths seen once. Input material: peripheral blood. The TCR comes from a woman in her 70s with active COVID-19. V and J are TRBV9 and TRBJ1-1; no definite D call. CDR3 protein: CASSVASFPNTEAFF. In DNA, the CDR3 is TGTGCCAGCAGCGTAGCTAGCTTCCCGAACACTGAAGCTTTCTTT.